This T cell receptor beta chain is from a study of cytomegalovirus exposure and HLA in healthy donors. The CDR3 has 14 residues. The ends were cut back, 4 bases at V and 8 bases at J, with 17 bases in the middle. CDR1 is MNHEY and CDR2 is SVGAGI in the germline V gene. This clone has more than one count but fewer than ten. Primers: 60 Vbeta forward and 13 Jbeta reverse. Method: immunoSEQ multiplex PCR; TCRdb's copy keeps in-frame clones and lacks some. Here the sample spans around 90,000 clones, roughly 67% being singletons. The chain has TRBV6-5 and TRBJ1-2, with a weak D call TRBD1 (6 bases). This sequence originates from a human donor in good health. The sample taken for sequencing was PBMCs. CDR3: CASSFLTGMDGYTF. CDR3 in DNA: TGTGCCAGCAGTTTTCTCACAGGGATGGACGGCTACACCTTC.